One and the same sample provided the 27 T cell receptor beta chains below, sequenced in a study of cytomegalovirus exposure and HLA in healthy donors. PCR employed 60 Vbeta and 13 Jbeta primers. Produced via immunoSEQ multiplex PCR; TCRdb's table is partial and in-frame only. The sample records about 87,000 clones, about 68% being singletons. The sequencing input was PBMCs. The origin of the receptors is a man aged 25-45 years in good health and CMV-seropositive.

The chain uses TRBV6-5 and TRBJ1-1, with D unclear. V lost 6 bases and J 3 bases, leaving 17 bases between the germline ends. Germline V gene data show CDR1 as MNHEY and CDR2 as SVGAGI. The CDR3 consists of 15 residues. CDR3 sequence reads: CASSLKRSLHTEAFF. CDR3 nucleotides: TGTGCCAGCAGCTTAAAGCGGAGCCTACACACTGAAGCTTTCTTT.

The chain joins TRBV15 to TRBJ2-5; no firm D call. CDR3 length equals 14 residues. CDR1 is LNHNV, CDR2 YYDKDF, per germline (reference sequence). Trimming pared 0 bases from V and 4 bases from J, leaving 9 bases between. The CDR3 reads CATSRDKSAETQYF. The CDR3 DNA reads as TGTGCCACCAGCAGAGATAAGAGCGCAGAGACCCAGTACTTC.

This clone was counted only a few times. V gene TRBV2 combines with J gene TRBJ2-7; tentative D call: TRBD1 (6 bases). CDR1 SNHLY and CDR2 FYNNEI come from the germline V gene. Trimming took 4 bases from V and 5 from J, leaving 12 bases between them. The CDR3 is made up of 13 amino acids. The CDR3 protein is CASSGGQGDEQYF. The CDR3 nucleotides are TGTGCCAGCAGTGGGGGACAAGGAGACGAGCAGTACTTC.

This chain uses TRBV7-9 with TRBJ1-2; 7 nucleotides align to TRBD1. The J segment lost 3 bases and the V segment lost 5 bases, leaving 12 bases of the junction unmatched. The CDR3 spans 16 residues. Looked up from germline, CDR1 is SEHNR and CDR2 is FQNEAQ (reference sequence). The CDR3 spells CASSRRGQAGDYGYTF. The CDR3 DNA sequence: TGTGCCAGCAGCCGACGAGGACAGGCTGGTGACTATGGCTACACCTTC. The whole variable domain, remainder taken from reference TRBV7-9 and TRBJ1-2, is DTGVSQNPRHKITKRGQNVTFRCDPISEHNRLYWYRQTLGQGPEFLTYFQNEAQLEKSRLLSDRFSAERPKGSFSTLEIQRTEQGDSAMYLCASSRRGQAGDYGYTFGSGTRLTVV.

This rearrangement joins TRBV27 to TRBJ1-5, with 8 bases lining up with TRBD1. This CDR3 is built from 12 residues. CDR1 is MNHEY and CDR2 is SMNVEV in the germline V gene (reference sequence). The trim removed 8 bases at V and 7 bases at J, leaving 4 bases unmatched. The CDR3 loop reads CASGTGGQPQHF. CDR3 DNA sequence: TGTGCCAGCGGAACAGGGGGGCAGCCCCAGCATTTT.

The chain recombines TRBV6-5 with TRBJ1-2, with TRBD1 as a possible D gene (5 bases). Between the trimmed V and J ends, which lost 2 bases and 8 bases, there was a span of 12 bases. The CDR3 is made up of 13 amino acids. Looked up from germline, CDR1 is MNHEY and CDR2 is SVGAGI. CDR3 bases: TGTGCCAGCAGTTACGCGGGGGTTGGAGGCTACACCTTC. Its translation: CASSYAGVGGYTF.

The chain is built from TRBV18 and TRBJ2-2, with 11 bases lining up with TRBD2. In germline, CDR1 is KGHSH, CDR2 LQKENI. J was trimmed by 2 bases and V by 8 bases; bases with no gene match: 4. The CDR3 covers 15 residues. The CDR3 DNA reads as TGTGCCAGCCTTAGCGGGAGGGCCAACACCGGGGAGCTGTTTTTT. Translation: CASLSGRANTGELFF.

V usage is TRBV4-3 and J usage is TRBJ2-1; TRBD2 agrees at 11 bases. The germline gives CDR1 LGHNA, CDR2 YSLEER. Trimming cost V 1 base and J 5 bases; bases outside gene matches: 4. This CDR3 region has 16 residues. The CDR3 region is CASSQVVAGGHNEQFF. The CDR3 DNA sequence: TGCGCCAGCAGCCAAGTAGTAGCGGGAGGGCACAATGAGCAGTTCTTC.

This chain uses TRBV30 with TRBJ2-1, with D possibly being TRBD2 (6 bases). This CDR3 comprises 14 residues. CDR1 is GTSNPN and CDR2 is SVGIG in the germline V gene (reference sequence). CDR3 region: CASFGGSTDNEQFF. The CDR3 coding sequence is TGTGCTTCCTTCGGAGGGAGTACGGACAATGAGCAGTTCTTC.

This clone was seen only a few times. The CDR3 coding sequence is TGTGCCAGCAGCCCAACCGGGGCCTACAATGAGCAGTTCTTC. This gives the protein CASSPTGAYNEQFF. The V and J genes are TRBV7-3 and TRBJ2-1; possible D gene TRBD2, 5 bases. With 5 bases removed from V and 2 bases from J, the gap between germline ends came to 10 bases. The CDR3 sequence is 14 residues long. Germline V gene data show CDR1 as SGHTA and CDR2 as FQGTGA.

In its sample, this clone was seen once. The rearrangement links TRBV6-5 to TRBJ2-7; D is perhaps TRBD2 (6 bases). The V gene's germline CDR1 is MNHEY and CDR2 SVGAGI. Trimming pared 2 bases from V and 1 base from J, leaving 9 bases between. The CDR3 spans 14 residues. The CDR3 spells CASSYQGGSYEQYF. DNA for the CDR3: TGTGCCAGCAGTTACCAGGGAGGATCCTACGAGCAGTACTTC.

To note about this clone: The junction and the germline gene differ at one end; a read error may be behind it. The chain is built from TRBV6-5 and TRBJ1-3; no clear D. The CDR3 has 10 residues. Germline V gene sequence: CDR1 MNHEY, CDR2 SVGAGI. The CDR3 DNA follows: TGTGCCAGCGTTGGAGACACCATATATTTT. It is translated as CASVGDTIYF.

This clone was recorded a few times. The rearrangement uses TRBV4-1 and TRBJ1-2; D is unclear. With 1 base removed from V and 2 bases from J, the gap between germline ends came to 8 bases. This CDR3 region has 14 residues. Germline CDR1 reads MGHRA; CDR2 reads YSYEKL. The CDR3 bases are TGCGCCAGCAGCCAAGGGCGGATGAACTATGGCTACACCTTC. Translated: CASSQGRMNYGYTF.

The chain uses TRBV5-4 and TRBJ1-1, with a weak D call TRBD1 (5 bases). The CDR3 runs 16 residues. Germline assignment: CDR1 SGHNT and CDR2 YYREEE (reference sequence). V gave up 0 bases and J gave up 5 bases, with 17 bases separating them. This chain's CDR3 is CASSLGSRSSGTEAFF. The CDR3, as DNA: TGTGCCAGCAGCTTGGGGTCGCGCAGCTCAGGGACTGAAGCTTTCTTT.

The rearrangement links TRBV5-3 to TRBJ2-5; 12 nucleotides align to TRBD2. TRBV5-3 is placed among ORFs of uncertain function. CDR3 size: 15 residues. Losses at the gene ends were 7 bases for V and 5 bases for J; bases not matched to a gene: 9. DNA of the CDR3: TGTGCCAGACGAGGGCTAGCGGGAGGGATGGAGACCCAGTACTTC. This translates into CARRGLAGGMETQYF.

The rearrangement uses TRBV7-3 and TRBJ2-7, with 7 nucleotides matching TRBD2. The V segment lost 0 bases and the J segment 6 bases; nucleotides outside the gene matches: 14. Germline-derived CDR1 and CDR2 are SGHTA and FQGTGA. The CDR3 has 17 residues. The CDR3 protein is CASSLTGGGLSLSEQYF. CDR3 in DNA: TGTGCCAGCAGCTTAACGGGCGGGGGACTCAGTCTCTCCGAGCAGTACTTC.

This clone has just one count. V and J are TRBV11-2 and TRBJ2-1; 9 bases map to TRBD2. Unmatched junction bases numbered 7, after V lost 4 bases and J lost 0 bases. Germline CDR1 reads SGHAT; CDR2 reads FQNNGV. This CDR3 has 17 amino acids. The DNA of the CDR3 is TGTGCCAGCAGCTCCCGGACTAGCGCTTCCTCCTACAATGAGCAGTTCTTC. Its translation is CASSSRTSASSYNEQFF.

This clone came up a few times. The chain links TRBV7-9 to TRBJ1-5; D possibly corresponds to TRBD1 (6 bases). This CDR3 region has 16 residues. V shed 5 bases and J shed 4 bases, with 18 bases lying between them. Per germline, CDR1 SEHNR and CDR2 FQNEAQ (reference sequence). The CDR3 DNA sequence: TGTGCCAGCAGCCCCCAGAAGGGGGGGAAGAATCAGCCCCAGCATTTT. Translating gives CASSPQKGGKNQPQHF.

The chain links TRBV5-1 to TRBJ2-7; no reliable D call. CDR1 is SGHRS, CDR2 YFSETQ, per germline. The CDR3 totals 13 residues. The V end was cut by 0 bases, the J end by 3 bases, with 7 bases between. The CDR3 DNA sequence: TGCGCCAGCAGCTTGGCCCTACGCTACGAGCAGTACTTC. This encodes CASSLALRYEQYF.

With respect to this clone: The junction does not match germline at one end; this may be a read error. The chain is built from TRBV29-1 and TRBJ1-5; 12 nucleotides match TRBD1. The CDR3 sequence is 15 residues long. Germline values: CDR1 SQVTM, CDR2 ANQGSEA. CDR3 region: CSVEVGTGGNQPQNF. CDR3 sequence (DNA): TGCAGCGTTGAAGTCGGGACAGGGGGCAATCAGCCCCAGAATTTT.

The rearrangement joins TRBV2 to TRBJ1-6, with a tentative D call TRBD1 (6 bases). The CDR3 length is 15 residues. The V end lost 7 bases, the J end lost 7 bases, and 17 bases lay between the germline ends. Per the germline V gene, CDR1 is SNHLY and CDR2 is FYNNEI. The CDR3 is CASNQGPSVNSPLHF. The CDR3 nucleotides are TGTGCCAGCAACCAGGGGCCCTCAGTCAATTCACCCCTCCACTTT. Together with reference TRBV2 and TRBJ1-6, the CDR3 gives the full variable domain: EPEVTQTPSHQVTQMGQEVILRCVPISNHLYFYWYRQILGQKVEFLVSFYNNEISEKSEIFDDQFSVERPDGSNFTLKIRSTKLEDSAMYFCASNQGPSVNSPLHFGNGTRLTVT.

This chain joins TRBV27 and TRBJ2-7; the D is unclear. Trimming took 0 bases from V and 7 from J, leaving 7 bases between them. From germline, CDR1 is MNHEY and CDR2 SMNVEV (reference sequence). The CDR3 is 12 residues long. CDR3 residues: CASSLSGQEQYF. The CDR3 DNA follows: TGTGCCAGCAGTTTATCGGGCCAAGAGCAGTACTTC.

This clone occurred a few times. The chain couples TRBV6-4 to TRBJ2-3, with TRBD1 matching over 7 bases. The trim removed 4 bases at V and 6 bases at J, leaving 4 bases unmatched. This CDR3 contains 13 residues. Germline V gene sequence: CDR1 MRHNA, CDR2 SNTAGT. This chain's CDR3 is CASSGQGGDTQYF. The DNA of the CDR3 is TGTGCCAGCAGTGGACAGGGTGGGGATACGCAGTATTTT.

V and J are TRBV2 and TRBJ1-2; perhaps TRBD1 as D (6 bases). V was pared by 6 bases and J by 1 base, with 12 bases between. The CDR3 totals 14 residues. Per the germline V gene, CDR1 is SNHLY and CDR2 is FYNNEI. CDR3 sequence reads: CASRVDRDNYGYTF. The CDR3 nucleotides read TGTGCCAGCAGAGTGGACAGAGATAACTATGGCTACACCTTC. Drawing the rest from reference TRBV2 and TRBJ1-2, the complete variable domain is EPEVTQTPSHQVTQMGQEVILRCVPISNHLYFYWYRQILGQKVEFLVSFYNNEISEKSEIFDDQFSVERPDGSNFTLKIRSTKLEDSAMYFCASRVDRDNYGYTFGSGTRLTVV.

CDR3 in amino acids: CASSQEFRGQATTQYF. DNA of the CDR3: TGTGCCAGCAGCCAAGAGTTTCGGGGACAGGCGACGACCCAGTACTTC. V is TRBV4-2 and J is TRBJ2-5; 8 nucleotides agree with TRBD1. Germline CDR1 LGHNA, CDR2 YNFKEQ. After removal of 0 bases from V and 7 bases from J, the junction contained 10 bases not matched to a gene. The CDR3 loop spans 16 amino acids.

The chain carries TRBV10-2 and TRBJ2-7, with 8 positions matching TRBD2. CDR3 length: 15 residues. CDR1 and CDR2 from the germline V gene are WSHSY and SAAADI. The ends lost 0 bases at V and 3 bases at J; junction bases unmatched: 4. CDR3 loop: CASSESSGAIYEQYF. As DNA, the CDR3 is TGCGCCAGCAGTGAGTCTAGCGGGGCTATCTACGAGCAGTACTTC.

J is TRBJ2-4 and V is TRBV9, with 9 bases aligning to TRBD1. The CDR3 has 17 amino acids. CDR1 is SGDLS and CDR2 is YYNGEE in the germline V gene. J gave up 4 bases and V 2 bases, and 10 bases lay outside the gene matches. CDR3 DNA: TGTGCCAGCAGCGTCCTCGGAGGGACAGGGCATAAAAACATTCAGTACTTC. Its protein product is CASSVLGGTGHKNIQYF. Together with reference TRBV9 and TRBJ2-4, the CDR3 gives the full variable domain: DSGVTQTPKHLITATGQRVTLRCSPRSGDLSVYWYQQSLDQGLQFLIQYYNGEERAKGNILERFSAQQFPDLHSELNLSSLELGDSALYFCASSVLGGTGHKNIQYFGAGTRLSVL.